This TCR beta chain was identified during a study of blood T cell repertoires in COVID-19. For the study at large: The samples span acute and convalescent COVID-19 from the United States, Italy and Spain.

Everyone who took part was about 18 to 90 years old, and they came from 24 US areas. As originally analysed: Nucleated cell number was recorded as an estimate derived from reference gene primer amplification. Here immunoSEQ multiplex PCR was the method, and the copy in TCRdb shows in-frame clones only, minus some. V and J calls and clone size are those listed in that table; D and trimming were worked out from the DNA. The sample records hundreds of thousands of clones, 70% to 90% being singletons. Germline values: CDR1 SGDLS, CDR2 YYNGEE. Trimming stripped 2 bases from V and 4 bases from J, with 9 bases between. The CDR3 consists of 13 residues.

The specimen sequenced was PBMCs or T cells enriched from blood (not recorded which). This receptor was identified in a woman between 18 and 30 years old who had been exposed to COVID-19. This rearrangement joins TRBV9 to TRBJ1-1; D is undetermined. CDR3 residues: CASSVQTSTEAFF. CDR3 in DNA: TGTGCCAGCAGCGTTCAAACGAGCACTGAAGCTTTCTTT.